What follows describes a single T cell receptor (beta chain). The target antigen is unknown. This entry belongs to a study of beta chain features in type 1 diabetes. Study as a whole: Across the samples, around 110,000,000 sorted cells were examined in total. Points from the study as a whole: People with Type 1 diabetes carried modestly yet significantly shorter TCRB CDR3s in all four CD4+ subsets. PCR may have favored shorter templates equally in patients and controls. Researchers cautioned that cDNA sequencing could over-represent cells with high TCR expression.

Sequencing targeted expressed TCRB transcripts, as all isolated RNA had been reverse transcribed. The data were produced by immunoSEQ multiplex PCR, yet TCRdb's version contains in-frame clones alone and is incomplete. The sample holds around 45,000 clones, around 40% seen once. Over 95% purity was reached by all sorted populations. This clonotype originated in a man in his thirties or forties with type 1 diabetes. The sequencing sample was made of stem cell memory CD4+ T cells from blood.

The CDR3 is CASRGPYDSGNTIYF. The DNA for the CDR3 is TGTGCCAGCAGGGGCCCTTACGACTCTGGAAACACCATATATTTT. This sequence joins TRBV7-2 and TRBJ1-3; D is undetermined. CDR1 and CDR2 from the germline V gene are SGHTA and FQGNSA. This CDR3 has 15 residues. V was cut by 6 bases and J by 0 bases, with 12 bases left in between.